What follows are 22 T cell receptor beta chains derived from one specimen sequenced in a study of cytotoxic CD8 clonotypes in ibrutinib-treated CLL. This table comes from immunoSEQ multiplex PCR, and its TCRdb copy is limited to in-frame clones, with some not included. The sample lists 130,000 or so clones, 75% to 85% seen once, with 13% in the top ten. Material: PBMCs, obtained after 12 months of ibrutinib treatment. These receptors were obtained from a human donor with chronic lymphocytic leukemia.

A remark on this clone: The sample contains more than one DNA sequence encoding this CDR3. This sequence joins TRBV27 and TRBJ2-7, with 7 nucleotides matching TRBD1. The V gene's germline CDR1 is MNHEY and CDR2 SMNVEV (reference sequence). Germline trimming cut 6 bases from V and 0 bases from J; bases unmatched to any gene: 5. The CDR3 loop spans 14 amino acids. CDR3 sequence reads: CASRRDRDSYEQYF. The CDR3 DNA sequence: TGTGCCAGCAGGCGTGACAGGGACTCCTACGAGCAGTACTTC.

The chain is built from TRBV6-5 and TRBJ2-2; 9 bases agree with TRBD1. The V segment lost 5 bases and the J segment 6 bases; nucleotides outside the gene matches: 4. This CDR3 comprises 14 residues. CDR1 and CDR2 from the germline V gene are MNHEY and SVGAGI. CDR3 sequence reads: CASSERQGAGELFF. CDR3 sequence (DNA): TGTGCCAGCAGTGAAAGACAGGGGGCCGGGGAGCTGTTTTTT.

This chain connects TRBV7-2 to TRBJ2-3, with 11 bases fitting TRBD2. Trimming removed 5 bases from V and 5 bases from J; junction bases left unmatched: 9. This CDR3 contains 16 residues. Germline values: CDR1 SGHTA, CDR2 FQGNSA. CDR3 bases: TGTGCCAGCAGCCACACGACTAGCGGGACGGGAGATACGCAGTATTTT. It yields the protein CASSHTTSGTGDTQYF.

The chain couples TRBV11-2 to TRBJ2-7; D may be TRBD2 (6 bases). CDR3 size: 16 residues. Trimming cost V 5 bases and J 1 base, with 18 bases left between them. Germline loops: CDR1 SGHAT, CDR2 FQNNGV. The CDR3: CASSPGTFTNSYEQYF. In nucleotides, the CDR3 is TGTGCCAGCAGCCCCGGGACTTTTACCAATTCCTACGAGCAGTACTTC. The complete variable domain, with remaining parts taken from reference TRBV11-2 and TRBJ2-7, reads EAGVAQSPRYKIIEKRQSVAFWCNPISGHATLYWYQQILGQGPKLLIQFQNNGVVDDSQLPKDRFSAERLKGVDSTLKIQPAKLEDSAVYLCASSPGTFTNSYEQYFGPGTRLTVT.

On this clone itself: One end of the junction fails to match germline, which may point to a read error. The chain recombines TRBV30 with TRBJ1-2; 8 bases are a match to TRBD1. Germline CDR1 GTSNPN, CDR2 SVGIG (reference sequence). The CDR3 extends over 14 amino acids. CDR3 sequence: CAGRPRDRLYGYTF. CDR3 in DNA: TGTGCCGGGAGACCGAGGGACAGGCTCTATGGCTACACCTTC.

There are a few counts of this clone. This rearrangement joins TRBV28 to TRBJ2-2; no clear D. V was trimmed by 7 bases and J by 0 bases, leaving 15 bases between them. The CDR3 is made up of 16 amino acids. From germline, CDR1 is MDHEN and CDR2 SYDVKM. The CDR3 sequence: CASNPGGLANTGELFF. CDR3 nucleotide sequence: TGTGCCAGCAACCCCGGTGGTCTCGCGAACACCGGGGAGCTGTTTTTT.

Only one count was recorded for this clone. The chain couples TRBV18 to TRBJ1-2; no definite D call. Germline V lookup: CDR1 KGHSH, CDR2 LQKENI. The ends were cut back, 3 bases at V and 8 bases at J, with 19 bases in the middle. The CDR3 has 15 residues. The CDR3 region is CASSPTPQTAEGYTF. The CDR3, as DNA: TGTGCCAGCTCACCCACCCCACAAACGGCCGAGGGCTACACCTTC.

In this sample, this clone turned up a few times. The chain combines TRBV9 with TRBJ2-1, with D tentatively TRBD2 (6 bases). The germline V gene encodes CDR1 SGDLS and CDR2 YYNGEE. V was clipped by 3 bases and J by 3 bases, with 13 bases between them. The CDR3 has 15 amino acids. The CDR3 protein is CASSAAGNSYNEQFF. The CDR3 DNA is TGTGCCAGCAGCGCCGCGGGGAACAGCTACAATGAGCAGTTCTTC.

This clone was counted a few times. CDR3 coding DNA: TGCGCCAGCAGCCAAAGGGACAGGGGCAAGGGGGATGAAAAACTGTTTTTT. Its protein product is CASSQRDRGKGDEKLFF. The rearrangement links TRBV4-1 to TRBJ1-4, with 10 bases fitting TRBD1. Germline values: CDR1 MGHRA, CDR2 YSYEKL. The J segment lost 6 bases and the V segment lost 2 bases, leaving 9 bases of the junction unmatched. The CDR3 totals 17 residues.

In nucleotides, the CDR3 is TGTGCCATCAACAGGGGGCTCAGCTCCTACGAGCAGTACTTC. This translates into CAINRGLSSYEQYF. This chain joins TRBV10-3 and TRBJ2-7; 9 bases agree with TRBD1. Germline CDR1 and CDR2: ENHRY and SYGVKD. With 7 bases clipped from V and 0 bases from J, the junction kept 4 bases outside the gene matches. This CDR3 is 14 amino acids long.

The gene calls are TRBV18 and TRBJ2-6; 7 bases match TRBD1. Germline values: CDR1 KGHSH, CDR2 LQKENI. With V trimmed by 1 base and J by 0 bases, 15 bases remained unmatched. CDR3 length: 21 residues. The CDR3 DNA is TGTGCCAGCTCACCACGGGACAGCAGGTGGGGTGGGAGCTCTGGGGCCAACGTCCTGACTTTC. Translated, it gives CASSPRDSRWGGSSGANVLTF.

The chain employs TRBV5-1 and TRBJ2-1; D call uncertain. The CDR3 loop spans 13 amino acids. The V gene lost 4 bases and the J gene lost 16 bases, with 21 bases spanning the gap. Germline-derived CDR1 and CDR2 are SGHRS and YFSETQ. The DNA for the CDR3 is TGCGCCAGCAGCGGGCAGGACGGAACGGCGGCCTTCTTC. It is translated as CASSGQDGTAAFF.

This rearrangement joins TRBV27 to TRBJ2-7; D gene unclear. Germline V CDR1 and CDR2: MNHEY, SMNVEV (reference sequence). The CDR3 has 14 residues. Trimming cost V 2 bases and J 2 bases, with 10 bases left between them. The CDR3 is CASSLGRRTYEQYF. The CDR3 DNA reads TGTGCCAGCAGTTTAGGCCGGCGGACCTACGAGCAGTACTTC.

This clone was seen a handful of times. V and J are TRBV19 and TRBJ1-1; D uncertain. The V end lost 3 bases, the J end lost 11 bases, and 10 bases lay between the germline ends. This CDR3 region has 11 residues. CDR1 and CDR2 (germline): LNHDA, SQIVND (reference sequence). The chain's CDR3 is CASSIAVAAFF. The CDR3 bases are TGTGCCAGTAGTATTGCAGTTGCGGCTTTCTTT.

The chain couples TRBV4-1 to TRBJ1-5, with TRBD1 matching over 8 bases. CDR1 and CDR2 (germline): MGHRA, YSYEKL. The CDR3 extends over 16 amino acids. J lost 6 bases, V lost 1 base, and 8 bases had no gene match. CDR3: CASSQVPARGPQPQHF. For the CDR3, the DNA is TGCGCCAGCAGCCAAGTCCCGGCCAGGGGGCCTCAGCCCCAGCATTTT.

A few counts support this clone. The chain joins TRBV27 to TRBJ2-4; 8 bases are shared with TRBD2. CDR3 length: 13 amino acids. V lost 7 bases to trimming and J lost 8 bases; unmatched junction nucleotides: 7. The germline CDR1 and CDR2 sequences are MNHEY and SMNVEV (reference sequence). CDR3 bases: TGTGCCAGCACGGGAGGGCTAGAAGACATTCAGTACTTC. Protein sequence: CASTGGLEDIQYF.

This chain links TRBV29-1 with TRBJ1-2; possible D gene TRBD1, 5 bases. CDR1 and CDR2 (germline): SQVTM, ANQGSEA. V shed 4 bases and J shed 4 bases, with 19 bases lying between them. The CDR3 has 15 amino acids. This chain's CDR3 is CSVGRRGHIGYGYTF. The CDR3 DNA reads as TGCAGCGTTGGACGGAGGGGCCATATCGGCTATGGCTACACCTTC. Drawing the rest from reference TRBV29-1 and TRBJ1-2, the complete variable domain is SAVISQKPSRDICQRGTSLTIQCQVDSQVTMMFWYRQQPGQSLTLIATANQGSEATYESGFVIDKFPISRPNLTFSTLTVSNMSPEDSSIYLCSVGRRGHIGYGYTFGSGTRLTVV.

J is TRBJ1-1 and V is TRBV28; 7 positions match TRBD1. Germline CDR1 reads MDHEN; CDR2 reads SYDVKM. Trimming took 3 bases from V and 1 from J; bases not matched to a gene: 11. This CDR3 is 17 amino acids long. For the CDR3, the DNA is TGTGCCAGCAGTTTGTTTGGACAGGTGGGGACGAACACTGAAGCTTTCTTT. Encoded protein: CASSLFGQVGTNTEAFF.

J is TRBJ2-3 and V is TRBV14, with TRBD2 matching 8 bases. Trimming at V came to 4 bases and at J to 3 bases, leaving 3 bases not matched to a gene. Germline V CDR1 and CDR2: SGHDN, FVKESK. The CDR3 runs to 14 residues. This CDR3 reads CASSPGLGTDTQYF. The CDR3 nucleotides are TGTGCCAGCAGCCCGGGACTAGGGACAGATACGCAGTATTTT. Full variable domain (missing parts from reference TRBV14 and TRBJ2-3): EAGVTQFPSHSVIEKGQTVTLRCDPISGHDNLYWYRRVMGKEIKFLLHFVKESKQDESGMPNNRFLAERTGGTYSTLKVQPAELEDSGVYFCASSPGLGTDTQYFGPGTRLTVL.

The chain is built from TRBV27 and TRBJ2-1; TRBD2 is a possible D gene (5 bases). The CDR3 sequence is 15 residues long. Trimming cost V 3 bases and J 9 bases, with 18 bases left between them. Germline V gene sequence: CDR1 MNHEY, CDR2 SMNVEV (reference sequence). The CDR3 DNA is TGTGCCAGCAGTTTTTACAATAGCGATTGGGTTGAGCAGTTCTTC. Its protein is CASSFYNSDWVEQFF.

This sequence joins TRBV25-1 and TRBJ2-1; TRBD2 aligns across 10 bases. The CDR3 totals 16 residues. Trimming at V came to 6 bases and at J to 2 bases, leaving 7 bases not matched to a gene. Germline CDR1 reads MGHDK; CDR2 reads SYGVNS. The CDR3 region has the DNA TGTGCCAGCAGCCCTCGGGGGACTAGCGCCTACAATGAGCAGTTCTTC. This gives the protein CASSPRGTSAYNEQFF.

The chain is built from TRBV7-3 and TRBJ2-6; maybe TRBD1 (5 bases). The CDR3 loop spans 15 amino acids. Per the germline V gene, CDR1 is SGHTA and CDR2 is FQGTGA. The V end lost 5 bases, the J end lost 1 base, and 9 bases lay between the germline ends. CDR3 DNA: TGTGCCAGCAGCCCACAGGATTCTGGGGCCAACGTCCTGACTTTC. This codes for CASSPQDSGANVLTF.